The clone carrying this T cell receptor beta chain showed up many times. Antigen specificity is unknown. Genomic DNA, the template, was used for profiling of the TCR beta VDJ and CDR3. TCRdb analysed the reads with MiXCR anew, one entry per CDR3 protein. The profile shows 160,000 or so distinct CDR3 sequences, around 48% of them singletons. CD8+CD57+ cell expansion, shown by flow cytometry, had occurred in the patients selected for sequencing. The patients, all of them, had severe acquired aplastic anemia. None of the patients had been given any therapy when their blood was sampled. CDR1 is LGHDT, CDR2 YNNKEL, per germline (reference sequence). This CDR3 contains 15 residues. Trimming removed 0 bases at V and 7 bases at J, with 15 bases between. The record originates from a study of CD8+CD57+ T cells in acquired aplastic anemia. Findings and caveats of the study: With respect to CD8+ Simpson's diversity, patients and controls did not differ significantly. Overlapping CD8+ CDR3 repertoires of patients and controls contained about 27 shared sequences.

The genes are TRBV3-1 and TRBJ1-1, with D maybe TRBD1 (6 bases). Sample: sorted CD4+, CD8+, or CD8+CD57+ T cells (not recorded which) from PBMCs. This TCR was recovered from a human donor with aplastic anemia. CDR3 nucleotide sequence: TGTGCCAGCAGCCAAGATCGGCCAGGGGCAGTTGAAGCTTTCTTT. It translates to CASSQDRPGAVEAFF.